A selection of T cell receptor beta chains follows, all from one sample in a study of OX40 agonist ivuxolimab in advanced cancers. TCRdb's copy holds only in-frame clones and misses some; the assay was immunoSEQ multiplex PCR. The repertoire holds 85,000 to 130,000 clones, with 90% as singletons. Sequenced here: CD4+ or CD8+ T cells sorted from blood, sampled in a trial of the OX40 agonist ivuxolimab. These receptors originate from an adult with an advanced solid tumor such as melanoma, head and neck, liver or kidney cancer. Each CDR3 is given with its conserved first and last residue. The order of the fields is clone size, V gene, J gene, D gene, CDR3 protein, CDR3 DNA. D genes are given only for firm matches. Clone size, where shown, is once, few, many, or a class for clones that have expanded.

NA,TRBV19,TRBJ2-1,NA,CASSIEGQRGQFF,TGTGCCAGTAGTATAGAAGGGCAGCGAGGGCAGTTCTTC
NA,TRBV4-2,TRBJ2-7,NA,CASSQDHSGVGYEQYF,TGTGCCAGCAGCCAAGATCATTCGGGGGTGGGCTACGAGCAGTACTTC
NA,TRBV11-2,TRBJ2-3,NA,CASSLQGGGSTDTQYF,TGTGCCAGCAGCCTCCAGGGCGGCGGCAGCACAGATACGCAGTATTTT
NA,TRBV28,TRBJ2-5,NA,CASNRSGTETQYF,TGTGCCAGCAATAGGTCAGGGACGGAGACCCAGTACTTC
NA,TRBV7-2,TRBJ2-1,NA,CASSPGRGYNEQFF,TGTGCCAGCAGCCCGGGGCGGGGCTACAATGAGCAGTTCTTC
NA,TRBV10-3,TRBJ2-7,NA,CAISESLDSSEQYF,TGTGCCATCAGTGAGTCCCTGGACAGTAGCGAGCAGTACTTC
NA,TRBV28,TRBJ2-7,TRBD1,CASSPQGTGAKEQYF,TGTGCCAGCAGTCCTCAAGGGACAGGGGCCAAGGAGCAGTACTTC
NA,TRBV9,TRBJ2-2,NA,CASSVDWGNTGELFF,TGTGCCAGCAGCGTAGATTGGGGAAACACCGGGGAGCTGTTTTTT
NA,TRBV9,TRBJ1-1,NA,CASSPAGRGLNTEAFF,TGTGCCAGCAGCCCAGCTGGGCGCGGCTTGAACACTGAAGCTTTCTTT
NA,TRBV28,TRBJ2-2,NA,CASSILSFGELFF,TGTGCCAGCAGTATCTTAAGCTTTGGGGAGCTGTTTTTT
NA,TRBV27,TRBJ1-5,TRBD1,CASSYDRGNQPQHF,TGTGCCAGCAGTTACGACAGGGGGAACCAGCCCCAGCATTTT
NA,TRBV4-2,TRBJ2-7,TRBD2,CASSQDPGLAYEQYF,TGTGCCAGCAGCCAAGACCCGGGACTAGCGTACGAGCAGTACTTC
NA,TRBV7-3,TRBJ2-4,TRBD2,CASSLPGTTKREGELAKNIQYF,TGTGCCAGCAGCTTACCGGGAACAACTAAGCGGGAGGGCGAATTAGCCAAAAACATTCAGTACTTC
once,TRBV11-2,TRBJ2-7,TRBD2,CASSLVGLTGLAGGYEQYF,TGTGCCAGCAGCTTAGTAGGTCTCACGGGACTAGCGGGAGGTTACGAGCAGTACTTC
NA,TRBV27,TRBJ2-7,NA,CASSLLSSSSEQYF,TGTGCCAGCAGTTTATTATCCTCATCGTCCGAGCAGTACTTC
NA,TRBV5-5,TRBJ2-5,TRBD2,CASSLAPAGGRQETQYF,TGTGCCAGCAGCTTGGCTCCGGCGGGAGGGCGCCAAGAGACCCAGTACTTC
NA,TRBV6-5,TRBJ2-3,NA,CASSYKGRGSKDTQYF,TGTGCCAGCAGTTACAAGGGCAGGGGTTCAAAGGATACGCAGTATTTT
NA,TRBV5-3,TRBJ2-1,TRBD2,CARSLVLARRTYNEQFF,TGTGCCAGAAGCTTGGTACTAGCGAGACGAACCTACAATGAGCAGTTCTTC
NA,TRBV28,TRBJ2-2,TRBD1,CASSLFILDRGSRELFF,TGTGCCAGCAGTTTATTCATTCTGGACAGGGGGTCTAGGGAGCTGTTTTTT
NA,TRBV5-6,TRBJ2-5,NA,CASSLEWGETQYF,TGTGCCAGCAGCTTGGAATGGGGGGAGACCCAGTACTTC
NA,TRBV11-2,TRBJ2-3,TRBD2,CASSPGAGTSTDTQYF,TGTGCCAGCAGCCCGGGAGCGGGGACTAGCACAGATACGCAGTATTTT
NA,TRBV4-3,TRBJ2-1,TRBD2,CASSQLSGRGNEQFF,TGCGCCAGCAGCCAGCTTAGCGGGAGGGGCAATGAGCAGTTCTTC
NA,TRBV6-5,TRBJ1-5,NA,CASSTLNQPQHF,TGTGCCAGCAGCACCCTGAATCAGCCCCAGCATTTT
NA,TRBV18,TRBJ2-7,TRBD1,CASSPRDRPREQYF,TGTGCCAGCTCACCAAGGGACAGGCCGAGGGAGCAGTACTTC
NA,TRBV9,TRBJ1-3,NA,CASSSRDYGNTIYF,TGTGCCAGCAGCTCCAGGGATTATGGAAACACCATATATTTT
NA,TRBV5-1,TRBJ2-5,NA,CASSLRTDVETQYF,TGCGCCAGCAGCTTGCGGACAGATGTAGAGACCCAGTACTTC
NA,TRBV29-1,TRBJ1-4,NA,CSVESLKKLFF,TGCAGCGTTGAATCTTTGAAAAAACTGTTTTTT
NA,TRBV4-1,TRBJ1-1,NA,CASSQILSGTGTEAFF,TGCGCCAGCAGCCAAATACTCTCAGGGACGGGCACTGAAGCTTTCTTT
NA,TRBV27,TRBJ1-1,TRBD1,CASVGQGVGTEAFF,TGTGCCAGCGTAGGTCAGGGGGTGGGCACTGAAGCTTTCTTT
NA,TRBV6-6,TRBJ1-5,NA,CASSKRTDRNQPQHF,TGTGCCAGCAGTAAACGGACAGATAGAAATCAGCCCCAGCATTTT
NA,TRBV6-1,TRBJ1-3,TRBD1,CASSEKGAGSQDTIYF,TGTGCCAGCAGTGAAAAGGGGGCTGGGTCCCAGGACACCATATATTTT
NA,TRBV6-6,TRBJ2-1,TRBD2,CASRSGTSGRHEQFF,TGTGCCAGCAGATCCGGGACTAGCGGGAGACATGAGCAGTTCTTC
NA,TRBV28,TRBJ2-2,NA,CASSFPGTGGHGELFF,TGTGCCAGCTCTTTTCCTGGGACGGGGGGACACGGGGAGCTGTTTTTT
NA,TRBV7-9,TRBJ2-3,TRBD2,CASSFASGPSTDTQYF,TGTGCCAGCAGCTTCGCTAGCGGACCTAGCACAGATACGCAGTATTTT
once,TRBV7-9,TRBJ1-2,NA,CASSTGPADGYTF,TGTGCCAGCAGCACCGGGCCCGCGGATGGCTACACCTTC
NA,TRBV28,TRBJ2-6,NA,CASSLWQTMTGANVLTF,TGTGCCAGCAGTTTATGGCAAACGATGACTGGGGCCAACGTCCTGACTTTC
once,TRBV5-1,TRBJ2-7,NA,CASSLGNEQYF,TGCGCCAGCAGCTTGGGGAACGAGCAGTACTTC
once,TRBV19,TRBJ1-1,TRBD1,CASTDRGRVVDTEAFF,TGTGCCAGTACCGACAGGGGAAGGGTAGTTGACACTGAAGCTTTCTTT
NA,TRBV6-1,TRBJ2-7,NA,CASSLPTRKYEQYF,TGTGCCAGCAGTCTTCCCACGAGAAAATACGAGCAGTACTTC
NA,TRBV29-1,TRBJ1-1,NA,CSVERPLSGLNTEAFF,TGCAGCGTTGAACGACCCTTAAGTGGCCTGAACACTGAAGCTTTCTTT
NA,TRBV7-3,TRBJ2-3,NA,CASSLSGTDTQYF,TGTGCCAGCAGCTTATCCGGCACAGATACGCAGTATTTT
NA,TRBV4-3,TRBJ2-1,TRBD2,CASSQTLGLAGYEQFF,TGCGCCAGCAGCCAAACCCTGGGACTAGCGGGTTATGAGCAGTTCTTC
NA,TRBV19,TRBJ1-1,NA,CASSISGSGEAFF,TGTGCCAGTAGTATAAGCGGTAGTGGTGAAGCTTTCTTT
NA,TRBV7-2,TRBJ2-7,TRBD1,CASSPRTGGLYEQYF,TGTGCCAGCAGCCCAAGGACAGGGGGACTGTACGAGCAGTACTTC
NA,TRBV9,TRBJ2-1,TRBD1,CASSVGQGLPYNEQFF,TGTGCCAGCAGCGTAGGACAGGGCTTACCCTACAATGAGCAGTTCTTC
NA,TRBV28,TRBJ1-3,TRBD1,CASSEVGGAGNTIYF,TGTGCCAGCAGCGAGGTAGGGGGCGCAGGAAACACCATATATTTT
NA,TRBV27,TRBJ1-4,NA,CARSAGAQTNEKLFF,TGTGCCAGGTCGGCAGGGGCGCAGACTAATGAAAAACTGTTTTTT
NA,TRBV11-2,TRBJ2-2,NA,CASSAVLEVNTGELFF,TGTGCCAGCAGCGCCGTCCTGGAAGTGAACACCGGGGAGCTGTTTTTT
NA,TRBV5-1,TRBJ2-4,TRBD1,CASRDGTGKNIQYF,TGCGCCAGCAGAGATGGGACAGGGAAAAACATTCAGTACTTC
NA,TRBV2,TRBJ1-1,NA,CARTIMNTEAFF,TGTGCCAGAACAATCATGAACACTGAAGCTTTCTTT